This TCR beta chain is drawn from a study of metastatic and nonmetastatic thyroid tumors. About the study: The comparison covered peripheral blood and tumor or nodule tissue in malignant and benign thyroid patients. General study results and limits: Significantly higher TCR beta diversity was reportedly seen in malignant thyroid tumors than benign nodules, in blood and tumor.

In germline, CDR1 is SEHNR, CDR2 FQNEAQ (reference sequence). V shed 3 bases and J shed 9 bases, with 5 bases lying between them. The CDR3 is 10 residues long. Every patient underwent thyroid surgery untreated. This clone has a count of ten or more. Its antigen is as yet unknown. As processed by the authors: A distant-metastasis classifier for papillary thyroid cancer was built using CDR3 differences across clinicopathological groups. MiXCR was used by TCRdb to re-call the PCR reads. Here the V and J calls rest on TCRdb's processing, not on the authors' analysis. The sample lists around 23,000 clones; approximately 15% were seen once.

The receptor was derived from a female donor with papillary thyroid cancer or a benign thyroid nodule (not recorded which). Some clones in this sample may be carry-over from other donors' samples. The sequenced material came from tumor tissue. This rearrangement joins TRBV7-9 to TRBJ1-1; no reliable D call. Here the CDR3 DNA reads TGTGCCAGCAGCTTCCCTCAAGCTTTCTTT. Translating it yields CASSFPQAFF.